The clone carrying this TCR beta chain was counted a few times. The CDR3 sequence is 14 residues long. The germline CDR1 and CDR2 sequences are GTSNPN and SVGIG (reference sequence). Trimming cost V 3 bases and J 6 bases; bases outside gene matches: 8. This table comes from immunoSEQ multiplex PCR, and its TCRdb copy is limited to in-frame clones, with some not included. This sample yields about 94,000 clones, of which around 87% are seen a single time; approximately 7.4% belongs to the top ten. The data were taken from a study of blood T cell repertoires in COVID-19. The chain joins TRBV30 to TRBJ1-1; 9 nucleotides align to TRBD1. The clonotype originates from a human donor with acute or convalescent COVID-19. The donor label of this sample is uncertain. Sequencing used peripheral blood. CDR3 coding DNA: TGTGCCTGGAGACCCCCCGGGGACAGGGCTGAAGCTTTCTTT. As protein: CAWRPPGDRAEAFF.